This T cell receptor beta chain was captured in a study of T cells after yellow fever vaccination. Whole-study results and caveats: Most primary-vaccination clones recurred post-booster (approximately 96% CD4, roughly 87% CD8).

Looked up from germline, CDR1 is SGHRS and CDR2 is YFSETQ. Trimming took off 6 bases at V and 5 bases at J, with 17 bases between the two ends. The CDR3 is made up of 14 amino acids. In regard to this clonotype: Its antigen is still unknown.

One entry per CDR3 protein results from TCRdb running MiXCR on the 5' RACE reads. The repertoire includes roughly 520,000 distinct CDR3 sequences, around a fifth of them detected once, and about 15% sits in the top ten. The J gene is TRBJ2-5, the V gene TRBV5-1; TRBD1 is a possible D gene (6 bases). This sequence was found in a man aged 18-30 years who received the YFV17D yellow fever vaccine. The sequences come from PBMCs, collected roughly 23 days after the first yellow fever vaccination. The chain's CDR3 is CASTSGRGSETQYF. CDR3 bases: TGCGCCAGCACCTCTGGTAGGGGGTCTGAGACCCAGTACTTC.